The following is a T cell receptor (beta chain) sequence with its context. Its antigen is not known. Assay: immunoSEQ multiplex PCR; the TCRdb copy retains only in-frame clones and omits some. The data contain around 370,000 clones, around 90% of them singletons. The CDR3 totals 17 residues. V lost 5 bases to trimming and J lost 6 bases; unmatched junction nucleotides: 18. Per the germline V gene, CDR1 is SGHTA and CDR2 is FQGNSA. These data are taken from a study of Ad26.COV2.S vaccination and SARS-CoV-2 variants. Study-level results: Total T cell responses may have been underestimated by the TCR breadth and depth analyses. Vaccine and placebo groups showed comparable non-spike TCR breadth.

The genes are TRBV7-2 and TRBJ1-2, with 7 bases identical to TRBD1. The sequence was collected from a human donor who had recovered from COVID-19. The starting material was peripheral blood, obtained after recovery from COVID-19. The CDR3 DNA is TGTGCCAGCAGCCTACTCTCCCACATTACAGGGGCCAATGGCTACACCTTC. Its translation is CASSLLSHITGANGYTF.